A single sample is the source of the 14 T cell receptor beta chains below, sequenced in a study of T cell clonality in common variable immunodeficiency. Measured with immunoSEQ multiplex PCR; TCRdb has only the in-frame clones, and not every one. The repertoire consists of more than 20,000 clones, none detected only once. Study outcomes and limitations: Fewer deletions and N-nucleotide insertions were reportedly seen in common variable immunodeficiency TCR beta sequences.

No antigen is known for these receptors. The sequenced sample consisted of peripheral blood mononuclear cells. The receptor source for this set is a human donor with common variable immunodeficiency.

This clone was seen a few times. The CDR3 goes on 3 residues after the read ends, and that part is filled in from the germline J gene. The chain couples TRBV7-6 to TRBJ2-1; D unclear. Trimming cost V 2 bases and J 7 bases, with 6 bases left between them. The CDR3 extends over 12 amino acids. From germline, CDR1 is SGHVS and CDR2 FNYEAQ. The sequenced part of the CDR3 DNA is TGTGCCAGCAGCTTAAACGGGAATGAG. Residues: CASSLNGNE. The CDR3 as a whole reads CASSLNGNEQFF.

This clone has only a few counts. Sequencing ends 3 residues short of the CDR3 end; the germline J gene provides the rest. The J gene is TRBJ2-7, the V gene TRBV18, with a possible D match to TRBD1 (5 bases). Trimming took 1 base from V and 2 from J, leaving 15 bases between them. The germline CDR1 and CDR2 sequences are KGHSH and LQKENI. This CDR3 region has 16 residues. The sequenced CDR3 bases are TGTGCCAGCTCACCACGTGGTGGACAAGGGACCTACGAG. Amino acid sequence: CASSPRGGQGTYE. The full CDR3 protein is CASSPRGGQGTYEQYF.

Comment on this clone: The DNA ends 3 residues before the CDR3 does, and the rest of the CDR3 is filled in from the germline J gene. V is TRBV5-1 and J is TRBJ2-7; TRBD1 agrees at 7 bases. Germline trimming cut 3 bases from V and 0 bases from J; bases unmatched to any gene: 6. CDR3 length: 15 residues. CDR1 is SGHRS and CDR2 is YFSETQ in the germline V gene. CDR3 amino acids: CASSSTGAFSYEQYF. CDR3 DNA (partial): TGCGCCAGCAGCTCCACAGGGGCCTTCTCCTACGAG.

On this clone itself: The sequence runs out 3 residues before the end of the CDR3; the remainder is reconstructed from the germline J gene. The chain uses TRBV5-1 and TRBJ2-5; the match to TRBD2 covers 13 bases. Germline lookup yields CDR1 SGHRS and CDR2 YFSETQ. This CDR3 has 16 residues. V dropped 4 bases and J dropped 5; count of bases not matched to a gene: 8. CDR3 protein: CASSPGTSGARETQYF. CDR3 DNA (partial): TGCGCCAGCAGCCCCGGGACTAGCGGGGCCAGGGAGACC.

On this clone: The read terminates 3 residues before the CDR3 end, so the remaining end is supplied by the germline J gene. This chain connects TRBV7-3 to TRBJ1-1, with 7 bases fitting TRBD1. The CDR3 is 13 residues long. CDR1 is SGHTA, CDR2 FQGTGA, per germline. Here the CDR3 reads CASSLTGDREAFF. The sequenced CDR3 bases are TGTGCCAGCAGCTTAACGGGGGACAGAGAA.

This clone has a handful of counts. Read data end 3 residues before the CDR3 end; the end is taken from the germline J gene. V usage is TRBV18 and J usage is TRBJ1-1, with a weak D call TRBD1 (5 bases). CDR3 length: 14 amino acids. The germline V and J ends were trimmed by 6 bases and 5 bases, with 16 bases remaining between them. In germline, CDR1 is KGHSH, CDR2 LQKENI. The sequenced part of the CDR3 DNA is TGTGCCAGCTCGATTCAGCGGGGACGGACTGAA. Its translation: CASSIQRGRTE. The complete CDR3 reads CASSIQRGRTEAFF.

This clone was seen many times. CDR3 sequence: CAWTWGRGAEKLFF. The part of the CDR3 DNA that was read is TGTGCCTGGACTTGGGGCAGGGGGGCGGAAAAA. V usage is TRBV30 and J usage is TRBJ1-4, with 7 bases that match TRBD1. The CDR3 extends 3 residues past the end of the read, so its final part is completed from the germline J gene. The length of the CDR3 is 14 residues. Trimming took 4 bases from V and 8 from J; bases not matched to a gene: 10. In germline, CDR1 is GTSNPN, CDR2 SVGIG (reference sequence).

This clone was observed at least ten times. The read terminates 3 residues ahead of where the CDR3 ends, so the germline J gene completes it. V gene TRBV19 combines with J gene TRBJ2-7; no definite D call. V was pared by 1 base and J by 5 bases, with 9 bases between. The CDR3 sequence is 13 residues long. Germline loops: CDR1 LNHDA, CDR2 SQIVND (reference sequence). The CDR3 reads CASSIVDKNEQYF. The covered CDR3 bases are TGTGCCAGTAGTATAGTCGACAAAAACGAG.

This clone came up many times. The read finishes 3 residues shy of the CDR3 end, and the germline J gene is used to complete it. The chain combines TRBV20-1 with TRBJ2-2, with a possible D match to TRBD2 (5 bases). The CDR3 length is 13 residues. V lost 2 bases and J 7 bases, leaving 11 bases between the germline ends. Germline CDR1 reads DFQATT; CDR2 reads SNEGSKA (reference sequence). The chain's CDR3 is CSARPTSVGELFF. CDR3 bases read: TGCAGTGCTAGACCCACTAGTGTCGGGGAG.

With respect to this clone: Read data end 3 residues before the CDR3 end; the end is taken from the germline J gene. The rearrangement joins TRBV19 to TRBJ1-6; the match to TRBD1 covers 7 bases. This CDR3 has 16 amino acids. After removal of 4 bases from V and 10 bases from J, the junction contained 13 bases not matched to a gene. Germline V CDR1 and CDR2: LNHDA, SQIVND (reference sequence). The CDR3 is CASSTSDRSWGSPLHF. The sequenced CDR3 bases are TGTGCCAGTAGTACATCGGACAGGAGCTGGGGATCACCC.

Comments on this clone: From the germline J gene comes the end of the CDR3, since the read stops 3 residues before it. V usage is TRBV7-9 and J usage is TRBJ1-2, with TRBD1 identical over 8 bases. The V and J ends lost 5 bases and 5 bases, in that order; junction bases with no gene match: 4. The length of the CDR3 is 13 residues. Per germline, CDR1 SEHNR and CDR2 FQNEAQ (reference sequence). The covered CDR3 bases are TGTGCCAGCAGCATAAGGACAGGGTATGGC. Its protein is CASSIRTGYG. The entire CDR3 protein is CASSIRTGYGYTF.

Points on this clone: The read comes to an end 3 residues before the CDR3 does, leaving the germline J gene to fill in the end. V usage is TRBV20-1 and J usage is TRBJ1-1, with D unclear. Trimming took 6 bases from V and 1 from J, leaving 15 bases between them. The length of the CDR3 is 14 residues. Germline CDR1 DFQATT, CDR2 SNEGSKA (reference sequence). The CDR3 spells CSAKESNPNTEAFF. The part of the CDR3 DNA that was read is TGCAGTGCCAAAGAAAGCAATCCGAACACTGAA.

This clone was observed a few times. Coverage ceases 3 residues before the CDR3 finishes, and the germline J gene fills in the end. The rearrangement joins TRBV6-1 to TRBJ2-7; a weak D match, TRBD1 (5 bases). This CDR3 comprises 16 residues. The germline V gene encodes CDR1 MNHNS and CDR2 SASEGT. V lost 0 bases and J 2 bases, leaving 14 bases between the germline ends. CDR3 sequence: CASSEARRQLAYEQYF. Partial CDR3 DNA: TGTGCCAGCAGTGAAGCGCGGAGACAGTTAGCCTACGAG.

CDR3 DNA (partial): TGTGCCAGCAGCACGGACAGGGGGCTCGAG. It translates to CASSTDRGLE. The complete CDR3 sequence is CASSTDRGLEQYF. The chain uses TRBV7-8 and TRBJ2-7, with 11 bases identical to TRBD1. The read terminates 3 residues before the CDR3 end, so the remaining end is supplied by the germline J gene. Trimming at V came to 5 bases and at J to 6 bases, leaving 3 bases not matched to a gene. Per the germline V gene, CDR1 is SGHVS and CDR2 is FQNEAQ. The CDR3 has 13 residues.